This TCR beta chain was identified during a study of T cell changes during pregnancy in multiple sclerosis. This clone was found once. The data were produced by immunoSEQ multiplex PCR, yet TCRdb's version contains in-frame clones alone and is incomplete. The sample records some 49,000 clones, more than 85% being singletons. J was trimmed by 7 bases and V by 4 bases; bases with no gene match: 15. Germline V gene data show CDR1 as SQVTM and CDR2 as ANQGSEA. The CDR3 length is 15 residues. Sequences were derived from CD8+ T cells from peripheral blood mononuclear cells, sampled in the first trimester of pregnancy. The sequence was collected from a female donor with multiple sclerosis, enrolled in a pregnancy study. The chain employs TRBV29-1 and TRBJ2-7; 8 positions match TRBD1. The CDR3 nucleotides are TGCAGCGTTGCTTCCATCGGGACAGGTCCGGAAGAGCAGTACTTC. This sequence encodes CSVASIGTGPEEQYF.